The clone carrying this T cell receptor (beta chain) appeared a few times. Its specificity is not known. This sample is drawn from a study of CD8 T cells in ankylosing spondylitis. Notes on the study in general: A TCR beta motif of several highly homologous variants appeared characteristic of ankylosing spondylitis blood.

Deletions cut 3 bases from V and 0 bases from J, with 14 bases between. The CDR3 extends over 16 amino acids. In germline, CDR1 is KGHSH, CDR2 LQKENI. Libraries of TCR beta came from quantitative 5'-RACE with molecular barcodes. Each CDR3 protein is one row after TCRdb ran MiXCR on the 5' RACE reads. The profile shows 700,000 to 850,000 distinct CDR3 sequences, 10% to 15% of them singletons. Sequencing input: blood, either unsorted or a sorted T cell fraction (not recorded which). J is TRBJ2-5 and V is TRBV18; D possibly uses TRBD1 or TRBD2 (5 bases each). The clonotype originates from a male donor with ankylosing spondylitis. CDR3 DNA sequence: TGTGCCAGCTCACCGGGAGACAGCCTTTACCAAGAGACCCAGTACTTC. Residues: CASSPGDSLYQETQYF.